These 4 T cell receptor beta chains came from one sample sequenced in a study of early T cells in non-severe SARS-CoV-2 infection. TCRdb processed the 5' RACE reads anew with MiXCR; each CDR3 protein has one entry. This table has about 64,000 distinct CDR3 sequences, about 19% appearing once. Sequences were derived from whole blood, sampled at baseline. These receptors came from an adult who was a healthcare worker with PCR-confirmed SARS-CoV-2 infection or an uninfected control (not recorded which).

The chain recombines TRBV12-3 or TRBV12-4 with TRBJ1-2; D unresolved. This CDR3 has 13 amino acids. The V end was cut by 2 bases, the J end by 1 base, with 5 bases between. CDR3 bases: TGTGCCAGCAGTTTACTGGTTAACTATGGCTACACCTTC. Encoded protein: CASSLLVNYGYTF.

This clonotype was counted ten times or more. The chain employs TRBV6-5 and TRBJ2-1, with D perhaps TRBD2 (5 bases). Germline V gene lookup returns CDR1 MNHEY and CDR2 SVGAGI. The CDR3 runs 15 residues. V dropped 7 bases and J dropped 6 bases, with 19 bases sitting between them. CDR3 protein: CASTLGLEALNEQFF. The CDR3 DNA reads as TGTGCCAGCACCTTAGGCCTGGAGGCACTCAATGAGCAGTTCTTC.

This clonotype was seen a few times. The rearrangement uses TRBV18 and TRBJ2-1; 7 positions agree with TRBD2. With V trimmed by 2 bases and J by 5 bases, 3 bases remained unmatched. CDR3 length equals 14 residues. The V gene's germline CDR1 is KGHSH and CDR2 LQKENI. In nucleotides, the CDR3 is TGTGCCAGCTCACCAACTCGGGGGGACAATGAGCAGTTCTTC. Protein: CASSPTRGDNEQFF.

The rearrangement uses TRBV5-1 and TRBJ1-1; D is unresolved. From germline, CDR1 is SGHRS and CDR2 YFSETQ. Deletions cut 7 bases from V and 0 bases from J, with 28 bases between. This CDR3 is 19 amino acids long. This CDR3 reads CASHSKKASYLPLNTEAFF. In DNA, the CDR3 is TGCGCCAGCCACTCAAAAAAAGCCTCTTACCTACCCCTGAACACTGAAGCTTTCTTT.